This T cell receptor beta chain originates from a study of identical twins (dated by TCRdb to 2016 to 2018). General notes on the study: TCR alpha and beta repertoires from monozygotic twins, unrelated adults of various ages and cord blood were deep-sequenced to test whether fetal clonotypes persist. Replicate twin experiments were performed at different times using different library preparation protocols to rule out contamination. Study-wide conclusions, independent of this receptor: Abundant cord blood beta clonotypes carried fewer insertions; young adult naive repertoires showed a weaker similar trend, while memory repertoires showed none. In beta out-of-frame sequences, excess twin sharing was weaker, because having fewer shared sequences lowered the signal-to-noise ratio. Out-of-frame TCR alpha sharing in monozygotic twins was systematically underestimated by recombination models, whereas sharing between unrelated individuals was in agreement with the recombination models. Because the same donors could not be followed over many years, the conclusions relied on cross-sectional statistical analysis. Invariant T cells such as MAIT and iNKT could partly confound zero-insertion analyses, though diverse VJ usage argued against this for most clonotypes. Compared with coincidental sharing between unrelated individuals, out-of-frame TCR alpha sequences shared between twins showed an excess of sequences with low generation probability.

Every donor was a healthy Caucasian. The twin cohort comprised three pairs of female monozygotic twins, all aged roughly 18 to 30 years. Peripheral blood mononuclear cells were used as the source from which RNA for TCR libraries was isolated. CDR3 length: 12 amino acids, cysteine to phenylalanine. Left in the record is the CDR3 DNA by itself, 36 bases read in frame from the first base. V loses 2 bases of germline sequence and J loses 6 bases, and the interval between the two ends is 8 bases. CDR1 and CDR2 are drawn from the germline V gene: SGHTA, FQGNSA. As to this clonotype: The antigen this receptor binds is unknown. No quality values exist for individual bases; no much larger clone is one base distant.

Library creation used 5' RACE. Data came from an Illumina HiSeq 2000. Template switching introduced a universal primer binding site; the final cDNA contained a unique molecular identifier, enabling accurate counting of TCR cDNA molecules. Specific primers in the conserved constant-segment region were used to synthesize first-strand cDNA for TCR alpha and beta chains. To control for contamination, every cDNA library was double barcoded, receiving both a SMART-Mk sample barcode and Illumina barcodes. TruSeq adapter sequences, together with Illumina sample barcodes, were added in two successive PCR steps. TCR alpha and beta cDNA libraries were sequenced on the Illumina HiSeq platform with custom primers. On the authors' methods: Unique molecular identifiers were extracted from raw reads with MiGEC, and CDR3 positions were determined with MiXCR. Recombination models were inferred per individual with the repgenHMM and IGoR tools using an EM algorithm. Shared clonotypes were analyzed with the tcR package in R, and sharing was normalized by the product of cloneset sizes. Out-of-frame nonproductive sequences were analyzed to study raw recombination free of thymic and clonal selection effects. TCRdb reprocessed the public reads (quality trimming at Q25 with fastp, clone calling with MiXCR) and kept in-frame beta chains. All rows with the same CDR3 protein become a single entry with the most common DNA and genes. The V and J calls were not made by the authors but by TCRdb's processing. For this sample the table gives hundreds of thousands of distinct CDR3 sequences, of which 8.6% were detected only once. The ten largest account for 0.98% of the sample.

The same sample was also used in a study of yellow fever vaccine responses in identical twins. The second study's authors report: According to the authors, the vaccine-induced T cell response in identical twins seemed to be partly convergent and partly specific to each individual. In the study, vaccine-responding T cell clones were precisely tracked in identical twins.

This sequence originates from a woman aged 18-35 years in good health. In this chain, TRBV7-2 is recombined with TRBJ2-7; there is no confident call for the D gene. Source material: PBMCs. CDR3 loop: CASSLLYGEQYF. In nucleotide form, the sequence is TGTGCCAGCAGCTTATTATACGGCGAGCAGTACTTC.